A single sample is the source of the 20 T cell receptor beta chains below, sequenced in a study of T cells in women clearing cervical HPV infection. Method: immunoSEQ multiplex PCR; TCRdb's copy keeps in-frame clones and lacks some. In all, the sample yields over 45,000 clones. Sequencing input: blood buffy coat. All receptors come from a woman aged 18 to 75 with a cervical HPV16 infection that either progressed to CIN3+ or cleared (not recorded which).

With respect to this clone: The CDR3 end lies 3 residues beyond the end of the read and is filled in from the germline J gene. This chain links TRBV5-1 with TRBJ2-1; 12 nucleotides line up with TRBD2. Germline V gene lookup returns CDR1 SGHRS and CDR2 YFSETQ. The CDR3 covers 15 residues. V lost 4 bases to trimming and J lost 6 bases; unmatched junction nucleotides: 5. The covered CDR3 bases are TGCGCCAGCAGCACCTTACTAGCGGGGGGCAATGAG. This encodes CASSTLLAGGNE. The complete CDR3 sequence is CASSTLLAGGNEQFF.

The covered CDR3 bases are TGTGCCAGCAGTTTAGAACAGGGCCGCAATCAGCCC. Its protein is CASSLEQGRNQP. The whole CDR3 protein reads CASSLEQGRNQPQHF. This chain joins TRBV12-3 or TRBV12-4 and TRBJ1-5, with TRBD1 as a possible D gene (6 bases). With the read ending 3 residues before the CDR3 end, the germline J gene is used to fill in that end. The germline V and J ends were trimmed by 1 base and 2 bases, with 9 bases remaining between them. The CDR3 is 15 residues long.

With respect to this clone: The read terminates 3 residues before the CDR3 end, so the remaining end is supplied by the germline J gene. The chain uses TRBV30 and TRBJ1-1; a weak D match, TRBD1 (5 bases). The germline V gene has CDR1 GTSNPN and CDR2 SVGIG (reference sequence). The CDR3 is 11 residues long. CDR3 DNA (partial): TGTGCCTGGAGTCGGGGGGTCGAA. Its protein product is CAWSRGVE. The full CDR3 is CAWSRGVEAFF.

Concerning this clone itself: The CDR3 extends 3 residues past the end of the read, so its final part is completed from the germline J gene. V is TRBV14 and J is TRBJ2-3, with 11 bases that match TRBD2. This CDR3 region has 14 residues. J gave up 5 bases and V 4 bases, and 2 bases lay outside the gene matches. Germline V CDR1 and CDR2: SGHDN, FVKESK. The sequenced CDR3 bases are TGTGCCAGCAGCCCGGGACTAGCGGTAGATACG. This translates into CASSPGLAVDT. The full-length CDR3 reads as CASSPGLAVDTQYF.

Of note for this clone: With the read ending 3 residues before the CDR3 end, the germline J gene is used to fill in that end. V usage is TRBV2 and J usage is TRBJ2-1, with TRBD2 matching 15 bases. The CDR3 sequence is 13 residues long. The V and J ends lost 10 bases and 9 bases, in that order; junction bases with no gene match: 4. Germline V gene data show CDR1 as SNHLY and CDR2 as FYNNEI. The sequenced CDR3 bases are TGTGCCACCCGGGGACTAGCGGGGGGTGAG. Amino acid sequence: CATRGLAGGE. The whole CDR3 protein is CATRGLAGGEQFF.

Concerning this clone itself: With the read ending 3 residues before the CDR3 end, the germline J gene is used to fill in that end. This chain connects TRBV19 to TRBJ1-2; D is ambiguous. Trimming shortened V by 4 bases and J by 0 bases, and 12 bases separated the two germline ends. CDR1 and CDR2 from the germline V gene are LNHDA and SQIVND (reference sequence). The CDR3 sequence is 15 residues long. This chain's CDR3 is CASSNSQVTNYGYTF. Incomplete CDR3 DNA: TGTGCCAGTAGTAACTCTCAGGTGACTAACTATGGC. Drawing the rest from reference TRBV19 and TRBJ1-2, the complete variable domain is DGGITQSPKYLFRKEGQNVTLSCEQNLNHDAMYWYRQDPGQGLRLIYYSQIVNDFQKGDIAEGYSVSREKKESFPLTVTSAQKNPTAFYLCASSNSQVTNYGYTFGSGTRLTVV.

For this clone: The read terminates 3 residues before the CDR3 end, so the remaining end is supplied by the germline J gene. This rearrangement joins TRBV19 to TRBJ2-7; D remains ambiguous. With 1 base removed from V and 3 bases from J, the gap between germline ends came to 13 bases. Germline V gene sequence: CDR1 LNHDA, CDR2 SQIVND (reference sequence). The CDR3 totals 15 residues. The CDR3 sequence: CASSIAPEPSYEQYF. The CDR3 DNA, read in part, is TGTGCCAGTAGTATAGCACCGGAACCTAGCTACGAG.

Remarks on this clone: The sequence runs out 3 residues before the end of the CDR3; the remainder is reconstructed from the germline J gene. The chain combines TRBV15 with TRBJ1-6; no reliable D call. Germline CDR1 LNHNV, CDR2 YYDKDF (reference sequence). This CDR3 comprises 15 residues. Trimming removed 0 bases from V and 11 bases from J, with 14 bases in between. The CDR3 reads CATSRDSQAGTPLHF. The sequenced CDR3 bases are TGTGCCACCAGCAGAGACAGTCAGGCGGGGACACCC.

As concerns this clone: The read stops 3 residues short of the end of the CDR3; the missing end is completed from the germline J gene. The chain carries TRBV7-8 and TRBJ1-5, with D maybe TRBD1 (6 bases). The CDR3 is 13 residues long. CDR1 is SGHVS, CDR2 FQNEAQ, per germline. V was shortened by 7 bases and J by 4 bases, with 11 bases between the two germline ends. The covered CDR3 bases are TGTGCCAGCACCCAGGGGTCAAATCAGCCC. Its protein is CASTQGSNQP. The whole CDR3 sequence reads CASTQGSNQPQHF.

Of note for this clone: Read data end 3 residues before the CDR3 end; the end is taken from the germline J gene. The V gene is TRBV5-5, the J gene TRBJ1-5; possibly TRBD1 for D (5 bases). The CDR3 runs 15 residues. V dropped 0 bases and J dropped 4 bases, with 11 bases sitting between them. Germline CDR1 and CDR2: SGHKS and YYEKEE (reference sequence). CDR3 residues: CASSLASGGNQPQHF. Incomplete CDR3 DNA: TGTGCCAGCAGCTTGGCTAGTGGGGGGAATCAGCCC.

Note on this clone: The CDR3 extends 3 residues past the end of the read, so its final part is completed from the germline J gene. The chain has TRBV7-9 and TRBJ1-2; TRBD1 is a possible D gene (6 bases). CDR3 length: 14 residues. CDR1 and CDR2 (germline): SEHNR, FQNEAQ (reference sequence). This chain's CDR3 is CASSFVGGAYDYTF. The sequenced CDR3 bases are TGTGCCAGCAGCTTCGTAGGGGGTGCCTACGAC.

To note about this clone: Read data end 3 residues before the CDR3 end; the end is taken from the germline J gene. The V call is TRBV4-2, the J call TRBJ1-3; D not resolved. Germline V lookup: CDR1 LGHNA, CDR2 YNFKEQ. The V end was cut by 0 bases, the J end by 0 bases, with 12 bases between. This CDR3 region has 17 residues. The part of the CDR3 DNA that was read is TGTGCCAGCAGCCAAGATTGGGTGACATCCTCTGGAAACACC. It is translated as CASSQDWVTSSGNT. The whole CDR3 reads CASSQDWVTSSGNTIYF.

Of note for this clone: From the germline J gene comes the end of the CDR3, since the read stops 3 residues before it. The chain combines TRBV4-2 with TRBJ2-3, with 9 bases aligning to TRBD2. CDR1 LGHNA and CDR2 YNFKEQ come from the germline V gene. This CDR3 is built from 17 residues. V dropped 4 bases and J dropped 6; count of bases not matched to a gene: 14. CDR3 loop: CASSLPIPGLAPDTQYF. Incomplete CDR3 DNA: TGTGCCAGCAGCCTACCTATTCCGGGACTAGCCCCCGATACG.

In the case of this clone: The missing CDR3 end, 3 residues past where the read stops, is filled in from the germline J gene. The chain combines TRBV2 with TRBJ1-6, with 7 bases lining up with TRBD1. The germline V gene encodes CDR1 SNHLY and CDR2 FYNNEI. The CDR3 loop spans 13 amino acids. Unmatched junction bases numbered 3, after V lost 5 bases and J lost 8 bases. The CDR3 loop is CASSRDSDSPLHF. CDR3 DNA, as far as it was read: TGTGCCAGCAGTCGGGACAGTGATTCACCC.

A note on this clone: The read terminates 3 residues before the CDR3 end, so the remaining end is supplied by the germline J gene. The chain is built from TRBV28 and TRBJ1-6, with a possible D match to TRBD1 (5 bases). Germline CDR1 MDHEN, CDR2 SYDVKM. V lost 10 bases, J lost 9 bases, and 13 bases lay in between. This CDR3 is built from 12 residues. The sequenced part of the CDR3 DNA is TGTGCCACCCACCAGGGCCGTTCACCC. It translates to CATHQGRSP. The full CDR3 is CATHQGRSPLHF.

CDR3 protein: CASSDNKQGAGETQYF. The CDR3 bases that were read are TGTGCCAGCAGCGATAACAAACAGGGGGCAGGGGAGACC. V gene TRBV2 combines with J gene TRBJ2-5, with 9 bases fitting TRBD1. From the germline J gene comes the end of the CDR3, since the read stops 3 residues before it. The V segment lost 6 bases and the J segment 5 bases; nucleotides outside the gene matches: 13. This CDR3 comprises 16 residues. Germline V CDR1 and CDR2: SNHLY, FYNNEI.

The CDR3 loop reads CASSLRLAMETQYF. The covered CDR3 bases are TGTGCCAGCAGCCTCCGACTAGCGATGGAGACC. This chain connects TRBV11-2 to TRBJ2-5; TRBD2 matches at 8 bases. The CDR3 extends 3 residues past the end of the read, so its final part is completed from the germline J gene. CDR1 is SGHAT, CDR2 FQNNGV, per germline. After removal of 5 bases from V and 5 bases from J, the junction contained 7 bases not matched to a gene. There are 14 residues in the CDR3.

A note on this clone: The missing CDR3 end, 3 residues past where the read stops, is filled in from the germline J gene. The V call is TRBV5-1, the J call TRBJ2-2; the D gene is possibly TRBD1 (6 bases). This CDR3 region has 15 residues. Per the germline V gene, CDR1 is SGHRS and CDR2 is YFSETQ. The covered CDR3 bases are TGCGCCAGCAGCTTGAATACAGGGTCGAGTGAAAAG. This encodes CASSLNTGSSEK. The CDR3 as a whole reads CASSLNTGSSEKLFF.

As for this clone: The CDR3 end lies 3 residues beyond the end of the read and is filled in from the germline J gene. J is TRBJ2-5 and V is TRBV5-1; D is possibly TRBD1 (7 bases). The CDR3 sequence is 18 residues long. Trimming cost V 2 bases and J 5 bases, with 25 bases left between them. From germline, CDR1 is SGHRS and CDR2 YFSETQ. The sequenced part of the CDR3 DNA is TGCGCCAGCAGCTTCTCGGACAGGTTGGGAGGCCCCAAGGAGACC. Protein: CASSFSDRLGGPKET. The CDR3 as a whole reads CASSFSDRLGGPKETQYF.

Comment on this clone: The missing CDR3 end, 3 residues past where the read stops, is filled in from the germline J gene. V usage is TRBV20-1 and J usage is TRBJ2-3, with D possibly matching TRBD2 (6 bases). There are 14 residues in the CDR3. CDR1 is DFQATT and CDR2 is SNEGSKA in the germline V gene (reference sequence). Trimming pared 7 bases from V and 2 bases from J, leaving 16 bases between. The CDR3 DNA, read in part, is TGCAGTGTCCACAGCCGGGGGTACACAGATACG. Translation: CSVHSRGYTDT. The full CDR3 protein reads CSVHSRGYTDTQYF.